The clone carrying this T cell receptor (beta chain) occurred a few times. This entry is derived from a study of T-cell memory formation after mild COVID-19. MiXCR, applied by TCRdb to the 5' RACE reads, yields one record per CDR3 protein. The sample includes 380,000 or so distinct CDR3 sequences, 13% to 15% seen only once; the top ten take roughly a fifth. The ends lost 2 bases at V and 11 bases at J; junction bases unmatched: 16. There are 16 residues in the CDR3. Germline values: CDR1 SGHTA, CDR2 FQGTGA. This clonotype was obtained from a man younger than 35 who had mild COVID-19 (a few samples of this study predate the infection). Cell type and time point are not known. The material sequenced was PBMCs or a T cell subset sorted from them (not recorded which). The V call is TRBV7-3, the J call TRBJ2-3; 7 bases match TRBD2. This chain's CDR3 is CASSLVYSGVIRVQYF. The CDR3 DNA reads as TGTGCCAGCAGCTTAGTTTACAGCGGGGTAATTAGAGTGCAGTATTTT.